This is a list of T cell receptor beta chains from one sample in a study of shared clonotypes between healthy human individuals. The repertoire was sequenced with immunoSEQ multiplex PCR; TCRdb's copy has only in-frame clones and lacks some. Among 2,100,000 or so clones listed, 90% to 96% were seen once. What was sequenced was naive CD4+ T cells sorted from blood. All receptors derive from a man aged 18-30 years in good health. Each CDR3 is given with its conserved first and last residue. The D gene is left open where the match is weak. Some rows mark clone size as missing; the rest say once, few, many or name a class of expanded clone.

clone_size	j_call	v_call	d_call	cdr3_aa	cdr3_nt
.	TRBJ1-1	TRBV7-2	.	CASSLVRGSTEAFF	TGTGCCAGCAGCTTAGTACGCGGTAGCACTGAAGCTTTCTTT
.	TRBJ2-2	TRBV7-6	TRBD1	CASRPRTGQNTGELFF	TGTGCCAGCAGACCCCGGACAGGCCAGAACACCGGGGAGCTGTTTTTT
few	TRBJ2-2	TRBV5-1	TRBD2	CASSLAVAGTGELFF	TGCGCCAGCAGCTTGGCGGTAGCGGGCACCGGGGAGCTGTTTTTT
.	TRBJ1-5	TRBV10-2	TRBD1	CASGVPGQGARGQPQHF	TGCGCCAGCGGGGTTCCGGGACAGGGGGCAAGGGGTCAGCCCCAGCATTTT
.	TRBJ1-5	TRBV19	TRBD1	CASRLTGVQPQHF	TGTGCCAGTAGACTGACAGGGGTTCAGCCCCAGCATTTT
.	TRBJ1-4	TRBV6-1	TRBD1	CASNRDRGEKLFF	TGTGCCAGCAATCGGGACAGGGGTGAAAAACTGTTTTTT
.	TRBJ1-2	TRBV27	TRBD1	CASSFWWAGGTNYGYTF	TGTGCCAGCAGTTTTTGGTGGGCAGGGGGCACCAACTATGGCTACACCTTC
once	TRBJ1-5	TRBV30	TRBD1	CAWQTGATNQPQHF	TGTGCCTGGCAGACAGGGGCGACGAATCAGCCCCAGCATTTT
.	TRBJ1-5	TRBV11-2	.	CASSIDRNQPQHF	TGTGCCAGCAGCATCGACAGGAATCAGCCCCAGCATTTT
.	TRBJ1-3	TRBV27	.	CASSLEGAYGNTIYF	TGTGCCAGCAGTTTGGAAGGGGCGTATGGAAACACCATATATTTT
.	TRBJ1-2	TRBV9	.	CASSVGSTGIYGYTF	TGTGCCAGCAGCGTAGGAAGCACGGGCATCTATGGCTACACCTTC
.	TRBJ2-2	TRBV5-4	.	CASSSKEGPGELFF	TGTGCCAGCAGCTCCAAGGAGGGCCCCGGGGAGCTGTTTTTT
once	TRBJ1-5	TRBV19	TRBD1	CASDGGTGTGNQPQHF	TGTGCCAGTGATGGAGGGACAGGCACGGGCAATCAGCCCCAGCATTTT
.	TRBJ2-3	TRBV4-1	TRBD2	CASSQGRATSGGPDTQYF	TGCGCCAGCAGCCAAGGAAGGGCGACTAGCGGGGGACCAGATACGCAGTATTTT
.	TRBJ1-5	TRBV29-1	TRBD1	CSVSSGTGDQPQHF	TGCAGCGTCAGTTCCGGGACAGGGGACCAGCCCCAGCATTTT
.	TRBJ2-5	TRBV10-3	TRBD1	CAISESFTGGYETQYF	TGTGCCATCAGTGAGTCGTTTACAGGGGGCTACGAGACCCAGTACTTC
.	TRBJ2-7	TRBV10-3	.	CAISEGEVYEQYF	TGTGCCATCAGTGAGGGGGAGGTCTACGAGCAGTACTTC
once	TRBJ2-7	TRBV30	.	CAWGGGGSEQYF	TGTGCCTGGGGGGGTGGAGGGAGCGAGCAGTACTTC
.	TRBJ2-1	TRBV19	TRBD1	CASSPRGQSSSYNEQFF	TGTGCCAGTAGTCCCAGGGGGCAGTCCTCTTCCTACAATGAGCAGTTCTTC
.	TRBJ1-6	TRBV27	TRBD1	CASSIDRGYNSPLHF	TGTGCCAGCAGTATCGACAGGGGGTATAATTCACCCCTCCACTTT
.	TRBJ2-1	TRBV4-1	TRBD2	CASSQTGTSGTYNEQFF	TGCGCCAGCAGCCAAACCGGGACTAGCGGGACTTACAATGAGCAGTTCTTC
.	TRBJ2-5	TRBV7-2	TRBD2	CASSLARDYGRVMYF	TGTGCCAGCAGCTTAGCCCGGGACTACGGTCGAGTGATGTACTTC
.	TRBJ2-6	TRBV28	.	CASSFAVSGANVLTF	TGTGCCAGCAGTTTTGCGGTTTCTGGGGCCAACGTCCTGACTTTC
.	TRBJ2-7	TRBV28	.	CASGGGSLYEQYF	TGTGCCAGCGGTGGGGGGAGCCTCTACGAGCAGTACTTC
few	TRBJ1-5	TRBV19	.	CASSIRLWGNQPQHF	TGTGCCAGTAGTATTAGGCTTTGGGGCAATCAGCCCCAGCATTTT
.	TRBJ1-1	TRBV9	.	CASSATVTNTEAFF	TGTGCCAGCAGCGCGACAGTCACGAACACTGAAGCTTTCTTT
.	TRBJ2-1	TRBV5-4	TRBD1	CASSFGTGYNEQFF	TGTGCCAGCAGCTTTGGGACAGGCTACAATGAGCAGTTCTTC
.	TRBJ1-6	TRBV7-9	TRBD1	CASSPGGDRNSPLHF	TGTGCCAGCAGCCCAGGGGGCGATCGGAATTCACCCCTCCACTTT
.	TRBJ1-5	TRBV6-4	TRBD1	CASSAEQGSQPQHF	TGTGCCAGCAGTGCAGAACAGGGGAGTCAGCCCCAGCATTTT
.	TRBJ1-2	TRBV7-9	TRBD1	CASSDFTGGHGYTF	TGTGCCAGCAGCGACTTTACAGGGGGCCATGGCTACACCTTC
.	TRBJ1-5	TRBV6-6	TRBD1	CASSWTGHNQPQHF	TGTGCCAGCAGTTGGACAGGGCACAATCAGCCCCAGCATTTT
.	TRBJ2-1	TRBV6-5	.	CASSYSIGRGWEQFF	TGTGCCAGCAGTTACTCGATCGGCAGGGGATGGGAGCAGTTCTTC
.	TRBJ2-3	TRBV6-5	TRBD1	CASSYNGDSGTDTQYF	TGTGCCAGCAGTTACAATGGGGACAGTGGCACAGATACGCAGTATTTT
.	TRBJ2-3	TRBV4-3	.	CASSQDLSVTDTQYF	TGCGCCAGCAGCCAAGATTTGAGCGTAACAGATACGCAGTATTTT
.	TRBJ2-5	TRBV7-7	TRBD1	CASSYGQGLQETQYF	TGTGCTAGCAGCTATGGACAGGGGTTGCAAGAGACCCAGTACTTC
.	TRBJ2-7	TRBV6-1	.	CASRPTGIPYEQYF	TGTGCCAGCAGACCGACAGGTATCCCTTACGAGCAGTACTTC
.	TRBJ2-1	TRBV5-1	TRBD1	CASSSPDRAINEQFF	TGCGCCAGCAGCTCCCCCGACAGGGCTATCAATGAGCAGTTCTTC
.	TRBJ1-4	TRBV10-1	TRBD1	CASSESKQGAGEKLFF	TGCGCCAGCAGTGAGTCGAAACAGGGGGCCGGCGAAAAACTGTTTTTT
once	TRBJ2-3	TRBV11-2	TRBD2	CASSPRAGDGTQYF	TGTGCCAGCAGCCCACGAGCGGGAGACGGCACGCAGTATTTT
once	TRBJ2-5	TRBV5-6	TRBD1	CASSHGTGPFGGQETQYF	TGTGCCAGCAGCCACGGGACAGGGCCTTTCGGTGGTCAAGAGACCCAGTACTTC
once	TRBJ2-7	TRBV11-3	.	CASSWYWAAYEQYF	TGTGCCAGCAGCTGGTACTGGGCGGCCTACGAGCAGTACTTC
.	TRBJ2-7	TRBV25-1	TRBD1	CASSDPGQLSHEQYF	TGTGCCAGCAGTGACCCGGGACAGCTGTCCCACGAGCAGTACTTC
.	TRBJ1-1	TRBV5-6	.	CASSLERLNTEAFF	TGTGCCAGCAGCTTGGAGAGGTTGAACACTGAAGCTTTCTTT
.	TRBJ1-1	TRBV7-2	.	CASSPFVGGDTEAFF	TGTGCCAGCAGCCCTTTTGTGGGGGGTGACACTGAAGCTTTCTTT
.	TRBJ2-5	TRBV7-2	TRBD2	CASSLLAGWQETQYF	TGTGCCAGCAGCTTATTAGCGGGGTGGCAAGAGACCCAGTACTTC
once	TRBJ1-5	TRBV4-1	TRBD1	CASSQRTGGNQPQHF	TGCGCCAGCAGCCAAAGAACAGGGGGCAATCAGCCCCAGCATTTT
.	TRBJ2-7	TRBV7-2	.	CASSLGPGEQYF	TGTGCCAGCAGCTTAGGGCCCGGCGAGCAGTACTTC
.	TRBJ2-7	TRBV11-2	.	CASSLGAVSSYEQYF	TGTGCCAGCAGCTTAGGGGCGGTCAGCTCCTACGAGCAGTACTTC
.	TRBJ2-7	TRBV5-1	.	CASSLDGAGTEQYF	TGCGCCAGCAGCTTGGATGGGGCTGGGACCGAGCAGTACTTC
.	TRBJ2-7	TRBV5-1	TRBD1	CASSSGTGIDEQYF	TGCGCCAGCAGCTCCGGGACAGGGATTGACGAGCAGTACTTC
few	TRBJ1-1	TRBV4-3	.	CASSLLGGNTEAFF	TGCGCCAGCAGCCTCCTTGGTGGGAACACTGAAGCTTTCTTT
.	TRBJ1-1	TRBV7-2	.	CASSFLLTPRQTNTEAFF	TGTGCCAGCAGCTTCCTATTAACCCCCCGACAGACGAACACTGAAGCTTTCTTT
.	TRBJ2-5	TRBV7-2	.	CASSSPVSALGTQYF	TGTGCCAGCAGCTCCCCTGTATCAGCCCTGGGGACCCAGTACTTC
few	TRBJ1-1	TRBV29-1	.	CSVESGYSLGSGEAFF	TGCAGCGTTGAATCTGGGTACAGCCTTGGGAGTGGTGAAGCTTTCTTT
.	TRBJ2-2	TRBV6-6	.	CASHVGSTGELFF	TGTGCCAGCCACGTGGGGAGCACCGGGGAGCTGTTTTTT
.	TRBJ1-1	TRBV7-9	TRBD1	CASSLGQGNTEAFF	TGTGCCAGCAGCTTAGGACAGGGGAACACCGAAGCTTTCTTT
.	TRBJ2-7	TRBV7-8	.	CASSLETGVSYEQYF	TGTGCCAGCAGCTTAGAGACAGGAGTCTCCTACGAGCAGTACTTC
.	TRBJ2-7	TRBV2	TRBD1	CASTPWTGPSEQYF	TGTGCCAGCACCCCTTGGACAGGGCCTAGTGAGCAGTACTTC
.	TRBJ1-1	TRBV18	.	CASSPPTRNTEAFF	TGTGCCAGCTCACCCCCTACGCGGAACACTGAAGCTTTCTTT